What follows are 14 T cell receptor beta chains derived from one specimen sequenced in a study of cytomegalovirus exposure and HLA in healthy donors. PCR employed 60 Vbeta and 13 Jbeta primers. The repertoire was sequenced with immunoSEQ multiplex PCR; TCRdb's copy has only in-frame clones and lacks some. There are about 190,000 clones in the sample; roughly 80% occur only once, and 1.6% lies in the top ten. The sample was PBMCs. Receptors were obtained from a woman under 30 in good health and CMV-seronegative.

In its sample, this clone was seen a few times. V and J are TRBV7-9 and TRBJ1-2; 8 nucleotides match TRBD1. The ends lost 1 base at V and 5 bases at J; junction bases unmatched: 9. The CDR3 has 16 residues. Per germline, CDR1 SEHNR and CDR2 FQNEAQ (reference sequence). CDR3 nucleotide sequence: TGTGCCAGCAGCTTAGATTATCAGGGGGCTGGTTATGGCTACACCTTC. Translated, it gives CASSLDYQGAGYGYTF. Full variable domain (rest looked up from reference TRBV7-9 and TRBJ1-2): DTGVSQNPRHKITKRGQNVTFRCDPISEHNRLYWYRQTLGQGPEFLTYFQNEAQLEKSRLLSDRFSAERPKGSFSTLEIQRTEQGDSAMYLCASSLDYQGAGYGYTFGSGTRLTVV.

The chain employs TRBV11-2 and TRBJ2-1; TRBD1 is a possible D gene (5 bases). The germline gives CDR1 SGHAT, CDR2 FQNNGV. The CDR3 loop spans 15 amino acids. V lost 1 base to trimming and J lost 0 bases, with 7 bases between them. As DNA, the CDR3 is TGTGCCAGCAGCTTAGGGGGCCTCTCCTACAATGAGCAGTTCTTC. This sequence encodes CASSLGGLSYNEQFF. The variable domain in full, completed from reference TRBV11-2 and TRBJ2-1, reads EAGVAQSPRYKIIEKRQSVAFWCNPISGHATLYWYQQILGQGPKLLIQFQNNGVVDDSQLPKDRFSAERLKGVDSTLKIQPAKLEDSAVYLCASSLGGLSYNEQFFGPGTRLTVL.

The chain recombines TRBV11-2 with TRBJ2-7; possibly TRBD2 for D (6 bases). The CDR3 runs to 16 residues. Trimming removed 2 bases at V and 2 bases at J, with 16 bases between. In germline, CDR1 is SGHAT, CDR2 FQNNGV. CDR3 bases: TGTGCCAGCAGCTTAATAGCGGTGGGGGAACCCTACGAGCAGTACTTC. Protein: CASSLIAVGEPYEQYF.

On this clone itself: A read error may account for a junction end that differs from germline. This sequence joins TRBV7-9 and TRBJ1-1, with 9 bases aligning to TRBD1. This CDR3 comprises 14 residues. Germline V gene data show CDR1 as SEHNR and CDR2 as FQNEAQ (reference sequence). CDR3 in amino acids: CSSSRTGEGTEAFF. The CDR3 bases are TGTTCCAGCAGCCGGACAGGGGAAGGGACTGAAGCTTTCTTT. Variable domain in full (rest from reference TRBV7-9 and TRBJ1-1): DTGVSQNPRHKITKRGQNVTFRCDPISEHNRLYWYRQTLGQGPEFLTYFQNEAQLEKSRLLSDRFSAERPKGSFSTLEIQRTEQGDSAMYLCSSSRTGEGTEAFFGQGTRLTVV.

The V gene is TRBV6-6, the J gene TRBJ1-5; no reliable D call. The CDR3 totals 13 residues. V was shortened by 2 bases and J by 5 bases, with 7 bases between the two germline ends. From germline, CDR1 is MNHNY and CDR2 SVGAGI (reference sequence). The CDR3: CASSYTEHQPQHF. In nucleotides, the CDR3 is TGTGCCAGCAGTTACACTGAGCATCAGCCCCAGCATTTT.

J is TRBJ2-5 and V is TRBV2, with D possibly TRBD1 on 5 matching bases. TRBJ2-7 explains the end of the DNA better; the J call may be wrong. The CDR3 loop spans 15 amino acids. The V gene's germline CDR1 is SNHLY and CDR2 FYNNEI. The CDR3 reads CASSEWTSSSYEQYF. The CDR3, as DNA: TGTGCCAGCAGTGAATGGACATCGAGCTCCTACGAGCAGTACTTC.

The CDR3 region is CASSQGDRTNTEAFF. The CDR3 DNA follows: TGCGCCAGCAGCCAAGGGGACAGGACTAACACTGAAGCTTTCTTT. The V and J genes are TRBV4-1 and TRBJ1-1; 8 nucleotides align to TRBD1. Trimming took 1 base from V and 2 from J; bases not matched to a gene: 3. The CDR3 length is 15 residues. From germline, CDR1 is MGHRA and CDR2 YSYEKL.

The V and J genes are TRBV5-1 and TRBJ2-3, with 9 bases matching TRBD1. This CDR3 is 14 amino acids long. V dropped 4 bases and J dropped 4; count of bases not matched to a gene: 4. Per the germline V gene, CDR1 is SGHRS and CDR2 is YFSETQ. This CDR3 reads CASSRDRAPDTQYF. For the CDR3, the DNA is TGCGCCAGCAGCCGGGACAGGGCTCCAGATACGCAGTATTTT. Complete variable domain (other parts from reference TRBV5-1 and TRBJ2-3): KAGVTQTPRYLIKTRGQQVTLSCSPISGHRSVSWYQQTPGQGLQFLFEYFSETQRNKGNFPGRFSGRQFSNSRSEMNVSTLELGDSALYLCASSRDRAPDTQYFGPGTRLTVL.

This clone has only one observation. The genes are TRBV14 and TRBJ2-7; maybe TRBD1 (6 bases). The CDR3 loop spans 16 amino acids. Per germline, CDR1 SGHDN and CDR2 FVKESK. V gave up 3 bases and J gave up 4 bases, with 19 bases separating them. In nucleotides, the CDR3 is TGTGCCAGCAGCCAGTACTCCGGGACAACGCTTTACGAGCAGTACTTC. This translates into CASSQYSGTTLYEQYF.

This clone appeared a few times. This rearrangement joins TRBV7-7 to TRBJ2-3, with D perhaps TRBD1 (6 bases). The V and J ends lost 5 bases and 5 bases respectively, with 14 bases between them. Per the germline V gene, CDR1 is SSHAT and CDR2 is FNYEAQ (reference sequence). The CDR3 sequence is 14 residues long. The CDR3 sequence: CASSRASGEDTQYF. DNA of the CDR3: TGTGCCAGCAGCCGCGCCTCAGGGGAAGATACGCAGTATTTT.

V usage is TRBV7-9 and J usage is TRBJ1-4, with D perhaps TRBD1 (5 bases). Germline-derived CDR1 and CDR2 are SEHNR and FQNEAQ (reference sequence). The V and J ends lost 1 base and 6 bases respectively, with 6 bases between them. The CDR3 contains 13 residues. CDR3 coding DNA: TGTGCCAGCAGCTTAGGGGGCTATGAAAAACTGTTTTTT. Translating gives CASSLGGYEKLFF. Full variable domain (outside the CDR3, taken from reference TRBV7-9 and TRBJ1-4): DTGVSQNPRHKITKRGQNVTFRCDPISEHNRLYWYRQTLGQGPEFLTYFQNEAQLEKSRLLSDRFSAERPKGSFSTLEIQRTEQGDSAMYLCASSLGGYEKLFFGSGTQLSVL.

V is TRBV4-1 and J is TRBJ1-2; weak D call: TRBD1 (6 bases). The V end lost 3 bases, the J end lost 4 bases, and 15 bases lay between the germline ends. The germline V gene encodes CDR1 MGHRA and CDR2 YSYEKL. The CDR3 is 15 residues long. CDR3 sequence reads: CASSHILQGLYGYTF. CDR3 nucleotide sequence: TGCGCCAGCAGCCACATCTTACAGGGCCTCTATGGCTACACCTTC.

The gene calls are TRBV18 and TRBJ2-5, with 15 bases lining up with TRBD2. V shed 3 bases and J 1 base; nucleotides not matched to a gene: 6. CDR1 and CDR2 from the germline V gene are KGHSH and LQKENI. The CDR3 spans 18 residues. CDR3 coding DNA: TGTGCCAGCTCACCGGGACTAGCGGGAGGTTGGAGCCAAGAGACCCAGTACTTC. Encoded protein: CASSPGLAGGWSQETQYF. Drawing the rest from reference TRBV18 and TRBJ2-5, the complete variable domain is NAGVMQNPRHLVRRRGQEARLRCSPMKGHSHVYWYRQLPEEGLKFMVYLQKENIIDESGMPKERFSAEFPKEGPSILRIQQVVRGDSAAYFCASSPGLAGGWSQETQYFGPGTRLLVL.

This clone was seen only once. J is TRBJ2-1 and V is TRBV6-1, with 9 nucleotides matching TRBD2. Trimming cost V 6 bases and J 7 bases; bases outside gene matches: 10. From germline, CDR1 is MNHNS and CDR2 SASEGT. The CDR3 runs to 15 residues. In DNA, the CDR3 is TGTGCCAGCAGGCCGGTGGCGGGAGGGCGAAATGAGCAGTTCTTC. Translating it yields CASRPVAGGRNEQFF.